A selection of T cell receptor beta chains follows, all from one sample in a study of T cells in localized non-small cell lung cancer. Produced via immunoSEQ multiplex PCR; TCRdb's table is partial and in-frame only. The repertoire holds around 40,000 clones, with 88% as singletons. Sequenced material: peripheral blood, taken before any cancer treatment. Receptor source: a female donor aged 60 or older with stage I squamous cell lung carcinoma. Each CDR3 is given with its conserved first and last residue. A D gene is named only where the DNA matches it firmly. Clone size appears in some rows only: once, few, many, or a class for an expanded clone.

TRBV5-4	TRBJ2-5	.	.	CASSLGGGRSQETQYF	TGTGCCAGCAGCTTAGGAGGGGGACGGAGTCAAGAGACCCAGTACTTC
TRBV11-1	TRBJ2-3	TRBD2	.	CASSLGFASGATDTQYF	TGTGCCAGCAGCTTAGGTTTTGCTAGCGGAGCCACAGATACGCAGTATTTT
TRBV4-3	TRBJ1-1	.	once	CASSQQVRGTEAFF	TGCGCCAGCAGCCAGCAGGTAAGAGGTACTGAAGCTTTCTTT
TRBV5-1	TRBJ2-1	TRBD1	.	CASSRGQGYNEQFF	TGCGCCAGCAGCAGAGGACAGGGGTACAATGAGCAGTTCTTC
TRBV9	TRBJ1-2	.	.	CASSAIPSDAELYGYTF	TGTGCCAGCAGCGCAATCCCCTCTGATGCAGAACTCTATGGCTACACCTTC
TRBV7-7	TRBJ2-2	TRBD2	.	CASSENGTSEANTGELFF	TGTGCTAGCAGCGAGAACGGGACTAGCGAAGCGAACACCGGGGAGCTGTTTTTT
TRBV7-2	TRBJ2-1	.	.	CASSFSTASYNEQFF	TGTGCCAGCAGCTTCTCGACAGCATCCTACAATGAGCAGTTCTTC
TRBV6-5	TRBJ2-5	TRBD1	.	CASSPQGAEETQYF	TGTGCCAGCAGCCCGCAGGGGGCGGAAGAGACCCAGTACTTC
TRBV6-5	TRBJ2-7	.	.	CASKFGGTYSYEQYF	TGTGCCAGCAAGTTCGGTGGGACTTACTCCTACGAGCAGTACTTC
TRBV7-3	TRBJ2-1	TRBD2	once	CASSLKSGGYNEQFF	TGTGCCAGCAGCTTAAAGAGCGGGGGCTACAATGAGCAGTTCTTC
TRBV19	TRBJ1-5	TRBD1	.	CASRRDREGFTGNQPQHF	TGTGCCAGTAGACGGGACAGGGAGGGATTCACTGGCAATCAGCCCCAGCATTTT
TRBV19	TRBJ1-4	.	once	CASSPGDGLNEKLFF	TGTGCCAGTAGCCCCGGGGACGGATTGAATGAAAAACTGTTTTTT
TRBV6-1	TRBJ2-1	.	.	CASSEAWQYNEQFF	TGTGCCAGCAGTGAAGCGTGGCAGTACAATGAGCAGTTCTTC
TRBV18	TRBJ2-1	TRBD2	.	CASSPPNSGISRGPNEQFF	TGTGCCAGCTCACCACCGAATAGCGGGATTTCCCGAGGTCCCAATGAGCAGTTCTTC
TRBV6-6	TRBJ2-2	TRBD2	.	CASSYSASGRLGELFF	TGTGCCAGCAGTTACTCGGCTAGCGGGAGGCTTGGGGAGCTGTTTTTT
TRBV7-2	TRBJ1-1	TRBD1	.	CASSLPWTGKSTEAFF	TGTGCCAGCAGCTTACCCTGGACAGGGAAGAGCACTGAAGCTTTCTTT
TRBV6-6	TRBJ2-2	.	.	CASSSGVGDRAGELFF	TGTGCCAGCAGTTCCGGGGTTGGTGATAGGGCCGGGGAGCTGTTTTTT
TRBV28	TRBJ2-7	.	.	CASSGQFSYEQYF	TGTGCCAGCAGTGGACAGTTCTCCTACGAGCAGTACTTC
TRBV6-5	TRBJ1-2	.	.	CASSYSGGADYGYTF	TGTGCCAGCAGTTACTCGGGGGGGGCCGACTATGGCTACACCTTC
TRBV15	TRBJ2-5	.	.	CATSRGGGGKTQYF	TGTGCCACCAGCAGAGGAGGGGGAGGAAAGACCCAGTACTTC
TRBV5-4	TRBJ2-5	TRBD1	.	CASSISSGGETQYF	TGTGCCAGCAGCATATCGTCAGGGGGAGAGACCCAGTACTTC
TRBV14	TRBJ1-1	.	once	CASSQVSLNTEAFF	TGTGCCAGCAGCCAAGTCAGTCTGAACACTGAAGCTTTCTTT
TRBV19	TRBJ2-7	.	.	CASSTGLRQIYSYEQYF	TGTGCCAGTAGTACCGGGCTCAGACAGATATACTCCTACGAGCAGTACTTC
TRBV10-3	TRBJ2-1	TRBD2	.	CAISGDLAGGGNEQFF	TGTGCCATCAGTGGCGATCTAGCGGGAGGCGGGAATGAGCAGTTCTTC
TRBV29-1	TRBJ2-1	.	.	CSVVQGSSYNEQFF	TGCAGCGTTGTACAGGGTAGCTCCTACAATGAGCAGTTCTTC
TRBV7-2	TRBJ2-1	.	.	CASSFGGSHNEQFF	TGTGCCAGCAGCTTCGGAGGGAGCCACAATGAGCAGTTCTTC
TRBV7-3	TRBJ2-1	.	.	CASSLMQYNEQFF	TGTGCCAGCAGCCTTATGCAATACAATGAGCAGTTCTTC
TRBV27	TRBJ2-2	.	.	CASSSLSELNVNGELFF	TGTGCCAGCAGTTCCCTGTCTGAGCTAAATGTGAACGGGGAGCTGTTTTTT
TRBV4-2	TRBJ1-5	.	.	CASSLTGSNQPQHF	TGTGCCAGCAGCCTCACAGGGTCCAATCAGCCCCAGCATTTT
TRBV4-1	TRBJ1-1	TRBD1	.	CASSQWGTGGAEAFF	TGCGCCAGCAGCCAATGGGGGACAGGGGGCGCTGAAGCTTTCTTT
TRBV9	TRBJ2-1	.	.	CASSVAVAGSDEQFF	TGTGCCAGCAGCGTAGCGGTAGCCGGTAGCGATGAGCAGTTCTTC
TRBV30	TRBJ1-5	.	.	CAWSVVGDQPQHF	TGTGCCTGGAGTGTAGTGGGGGATCAGCCCCAGCATTTT
TRBV11-2	TRBJ2-3	.	once	CASSLDQGHTQYF	TGTGCCAGCAGCTTAGATCAGGGGCATACGCAGTATTTT
TRBV7-8	TRBJ2-1	TRBD2	once	CASSSRTRRGRGNEQFF	TGTGCCAGCAGCTCCCGAACGAGGCGCGGGAGGGGGAATGAGCAGTTCTTC
TRBV4-1	TRBJ1-4	TRBD1	.	CASSQAVARGRGANEKLFF	TGCGCCAGCAGCCAAGCGGTCGCCAGGGGGCGGGGTGCTAATGAAAAACTGTTTTTT
TRBV30	TRBJ1-1	TRBD1	.	CAWSIGQVYTEAFF	TGTGCCTGGAGTATCGGACAGGTGTACACTGAAGCTTTCTTT
TRBV4-1	TRBJ2-3	TRBD2	.	CASSQVFRTSGNIDTQYF	TGCGCCAGCAGCCAAGTCTTCCGGACTAGCGGGAATATAGATACGCAGTATTTT
TRBV7-2	TRBJ2-1	.	.	CASGAGSYNEQFF	TGTGCCAGCGGGGCGGGCTCCTACAATGAGCAGTTCTTC
TRBV9	TRBJ2-6	TRBD2	.	CASSVDGLDRSGANVLTF	TGTGCCAGCAGCGTAGATGGACTAGATCGCTCTGGGGCCAACGTCCTGACTTTC
TRBV6-9	TRBJ1-2	TRBD1	.	CASSYSNSGGYGYTF	TGTGCCAGCAGTTACTCGAATTCAGGGGGCTATGGCTACACCTTC
TRBV11-3	TRBJ2-2	.	.	CASSLEGGTGELFF	TGTGCCAGCAGCTTGGAAGGGGGAACCGGGGAGCTGTTTTTT
TRBV23-1	TRBJ1-4	.	.	CASSQSGGPATNEKLFF	TGCGCCAGCAGTCAATCGGGGGGGCCGGCAACTAATGAAAAACTGTTTTTT
TRBV9	TRBJ2-7	.	.	CASSGGREQYF	TGTGCCAGCAGCGGGGGAAGAGAGCAGTACTTC
TRBV10-2	TRBJ2-6	.	.	CASNEGPGSGANVLTF	TGCGCCAGCAATGAGGGGCCCGGCTCTGGGGCCAACGTCCTGACTTTC
TRBV19	TRBJ2-3	TRBD1	.	CASSDRGVPDTQYF	TGTGCCAGTAGTGACAGGGGAGTCCCAGATACGCAGTATTTT
TRBV5-8	TRBJ1-1	.	.	CASSKVYTEAFF	TGTGCCAGCAGTAAGGTTTACACTGAAGCTTTCTTT
TRBV5-1	TRBJ2-5	.	.	CASSFALVQETQYF	TGCGCCAGCAGCTTTGCACTGGTCCAAGAGACCCAGTACTTC
TRBV7-2	TRBJ2-7	TRBD2	.	CASSLRTSGSYEQYF	TGTGCCAGCAGCTTAAGAACTAGCGGGAGTTACGAGCAGTACTTC
TRBV5-6	TRBJ1-6	TRBD1	.	CASRTDRGGNSPLHF	TGTGCCAGCAGGACGGACAGGGGTGGGAATTCACCCCTCCACTTT
TRBV15	TRBJ2-5	.	once	CATSSDDFSYQETQYF	TGTGCCACCAGCAGTGATGACTTCTCGTACCAAGAGACCCAGTACTTC
TRBV6-1	TRBJ2-5	.	.	CATHTGLVQETQYF	TGTGCCACCCACACAGGGTTAGTCCAAGAGACCCAGTACTTC
TRBV7-9	TRBJ2-7	TRBD2	.	CASSERLARYEQYF	TGTGCCAGCAGCGAGCGACTAGCGCGATACGAGCAGTACTTC
TRBV19	TRBJ2-5	.	.	CATRTPETQYF	TGTGCCACTCGTACCCCTGAGACCCAGTACTTC
TRBV18	TRBJ1-2	.	.	CASSPGQTNYGYTF	TGTGCCAGCTCCCCCGGACAGACTAACTATGGCTACACCTTC
TRBV19	TRBJ2-1	TRBD2	once	CASRQTSGRGEQFF	TGTGCCAGTCGACAGACTAGCGGGAGAGGTGAGCAGTTCTTC
TRBV7-9	TRBJ2-3	.	.	CASSLDTRASGTDTQYF	TGTGCCAGCAGCTTAGATACTCGGGCTAGCGGCACAGATACGCAGTATTTT
TRBV7-3	TRBJ2-1	.	.	CASSSRGGQQFF	TGTGCCAGCAGTTCGCGAGGGGGACAACAGTTCTTC
TRBV29-1	TRBJ2-7	TRBD2	once	CSFSVGTSPEQYF	TGCAGCTTCTCGGTCGGGACTAGTCCCGAGCAGTACTTC
TRBV28	TRBJ2-1	TRBD2	.	CASRGTSGHNEQFF	TGTGCCAGCAGGGGCACTAGCGGTCACAATGAGCAGTTCTTC